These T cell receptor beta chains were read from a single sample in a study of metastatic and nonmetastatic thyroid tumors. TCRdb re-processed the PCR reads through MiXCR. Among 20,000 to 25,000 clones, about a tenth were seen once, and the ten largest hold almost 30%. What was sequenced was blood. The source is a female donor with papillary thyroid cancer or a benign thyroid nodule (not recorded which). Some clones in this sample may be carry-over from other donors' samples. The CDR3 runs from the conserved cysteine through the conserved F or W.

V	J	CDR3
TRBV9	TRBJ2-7	CASSVRGTPYEQYF
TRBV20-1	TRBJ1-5	CSARDRSNQPQHF
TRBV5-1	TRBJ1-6	CASSSQGAFNSPLHF
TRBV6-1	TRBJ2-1	CASRSPSALPSYEQFF
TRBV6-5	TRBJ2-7	CASSYGQGGYEQYF
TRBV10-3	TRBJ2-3	CVISTVGDTDTQYF
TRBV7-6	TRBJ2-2	CASSLGSDRNTGELFF
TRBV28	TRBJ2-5	CASTNEASGSPRRGETQYF
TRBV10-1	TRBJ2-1	CASSEWSPQGDEQFF
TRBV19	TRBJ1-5	CASSIDTGLVPHF
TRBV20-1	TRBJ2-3	CSASLGTSTDTQYF
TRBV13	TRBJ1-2	CASSATLSRREPNYGYTF
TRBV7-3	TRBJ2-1	CASSQGTSGSIRFF
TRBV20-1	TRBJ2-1	CSGSQYNEQFF
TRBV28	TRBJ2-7	CASGQGKVYEQYF
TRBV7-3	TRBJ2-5	CASSSQGLAEETQYF
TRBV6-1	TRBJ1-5	CASSEQEQNQPQHF
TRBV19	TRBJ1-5	CASSKRGTDHNQPQHF
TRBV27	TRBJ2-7	CASSFNLQGAVEQYF
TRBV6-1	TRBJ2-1	CASSASHGRHEQFF
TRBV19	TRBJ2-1	CASSVQGAVNEQFF
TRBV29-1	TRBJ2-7	CSVKGSYEQYF
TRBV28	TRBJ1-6	CASSPTGNWDSPIHF
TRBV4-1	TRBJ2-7	CASSQVSGGEAYEQYF
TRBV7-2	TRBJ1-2	CASSSYISYGYTF
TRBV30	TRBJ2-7	CAWMAGVGEQYF
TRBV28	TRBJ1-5	CASSRQGPITNQPQHF
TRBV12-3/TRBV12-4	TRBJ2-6	CASSFSGSFGANVLTF
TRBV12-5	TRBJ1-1	CASAPPTAGWWSNTEAFF
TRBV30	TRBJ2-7	CAWSVDRVSYEQYF
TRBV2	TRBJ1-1	CASTGTGPNTEAFF
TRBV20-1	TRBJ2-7	CSAGCGGGDYEQYF
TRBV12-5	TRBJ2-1	CASGNQEQFF
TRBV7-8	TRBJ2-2	CASSSRDIGTIGELFF
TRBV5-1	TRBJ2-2	CASSLGGTGELFF
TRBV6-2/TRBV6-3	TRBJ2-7	CASRPTSVMAYEQYF
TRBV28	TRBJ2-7	CASSFGAKATYEQHF
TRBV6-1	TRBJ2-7	CASSKKPSGSYEQYF
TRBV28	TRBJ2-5	CASSLLGSQETQYF
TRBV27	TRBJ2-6	CASRLAGVTDPGANVLTF
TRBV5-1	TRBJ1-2	CASSSGQGAGGYTF
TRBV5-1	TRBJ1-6	CASSADGAENSPLHF
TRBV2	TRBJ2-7	CASSADRGDYNEQYF
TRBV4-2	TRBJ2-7	CASSPGWGRDSHYEQYF
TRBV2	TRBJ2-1	CASSVAELALYNEQFF
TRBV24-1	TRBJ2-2	CATRGTTGELFF
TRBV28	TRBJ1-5	CASTPGQPQHF
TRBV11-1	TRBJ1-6	CASSLGGLLGDSPLHF
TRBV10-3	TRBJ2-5	CAISESSGRAYETQYF
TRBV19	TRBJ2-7	CASSAGLGDEQYF
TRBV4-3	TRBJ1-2	CASSQDTDHGYTF
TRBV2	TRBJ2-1	CASSVAGNNEQFF
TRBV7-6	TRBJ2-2	CANILGTGANTGELFF
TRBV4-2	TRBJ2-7	CASSPRTSGSAASYEQYF
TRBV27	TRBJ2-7	CASSFGQGYEQYF
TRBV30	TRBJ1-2	CAWAKGQGSSFGYTF
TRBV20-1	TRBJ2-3	CSARDPGTSGRAMWDTQYF